The 32 T cell receptor beta chains reported below all come from one sample, sequenced in a study of glioma-infiltrating T cells. The iRepertoire nested amplicon-rescue multiplex PCR amplified TCR alpha and beta CDR3s from RNA. MiXCR, run by TCRdb on the multiplex PCR reads, gives a single entry per CDR3 protein. The table records approximately 100,000 distinct CDR3 sequences, roughly 30% of them present only once. Sequenced sample: glioma tissue, nonneoplastic brain tissue, or PBMCs (not recorded which). All receptors come from a human donor with low-grade glioma or glioblastoma, undergoing nonglioma brain surgery, or in good health (not recorded which).

The chain uses TRBV28 and TRBJ1-1, with 10 bases matching TRBD1. CDR1 and CDR2 (germline): MDHEN, SYDVKM. The length of the CDR3 is 14 residues. J gave up 6 bases and V 9 bases, and 10 bases lay outside the gene matches. CDR3 loop: CARRTGTGASEAFF. As DNA, the CDR3 is TGTGCCAGAAGAACCGGGACAGGGGCGTCTGAAGCTTTCTTT.

This clonotype has at least ten counts. J is TRBJ2-3 and V is TRBV11-2, with 9 positions matching TRBD2. The CDR3 contains 15 residues. The germline V gene has CDR1 SGHAT and CDR2 FQNNGV. J lost 2 bases, V lost 1 base, and 1 base had no gene match. Here the CDR3 reads CASSLVAGATDTQYF. The DNA of the CDR3 is TGTGCCAGCAGCTTAGTAGCGGGGGCCACAGATACGCAGTATTTT. Looking up the rest from reference TRBV11-2 and TRBJ2-3 gives the full variable domain: EAGVAQSPRYKIIEKRQSVAFWCNPISGHATLYWYQQILGQGPKLLIQFQNNGVVDDSQLPKDRFSAERLKGVDSTLKIQPAKLEDSAVYLCASSLVAGATDTQYFGPGTRLTVL.

This clonotype showed up just a few times. The genes are TRBV5-1 and TRBJ2-1, with a possible D match to TRBD1 (6 bases). Germline CDR1 is SGHRS and CDR2 is YFSETQ. V was shortened by 5 bases and J by 10 bases, with 16 bases between the two germline ends. The CDR3 covers 13 residues. CDR3 sequence: CASRGSGETEQFF. In DNA form, the CDR3 reads TGCGCCAGCAGAGGCTCAGGGGAGACCGAGCAGTTCTTC.

The chain is built from TRBV14 and TRBJ2-4, with 8 bases identical to TRBD1. The V gene end was trimmed by 5 bases and the J gene end by 0 bases; junction bases not matched to a gene: 9. The CDR3 is 17 amino acids. Per the germline V gene, CDR1 is SGHDN and CDR2 is FVKESK. CDR3 in DNA: TGTGCCAGCAGCAGGACAGGGCCCATCCTAGCCAAAAACATTCAGTACTTC. Amino acid sequence: CASSRTGPILAKNIQYF.

The rearrangement links TRBV5-1 to TRBJ2-2; no clear D gene. CDR1 and CDR2 (germline): SGHRS, YFSETQ. Trimming pared 6 bases from V and 2 bases from J, leaving 11 bases between. The CDR3 loop spans 14 amino acids. The CDR3 nucleotides read TGCGCCAGCATGCGGCAGACCAACACCGGGGAGCTGTTTTTT. Translating it yields CASMRQTNTGELFF.

The chain carries TRBV10-1 and TRBJ2-3, with D unclear. The germline CDR1 and CDR2 sequences are WNHNN and SYGVQD (reference sequence). This CDR3 spans 10 amino acids. In nucleotides, the CDR3 is TGCGACACCCACAAAGGTACGCAGTATTTT. Translating it yields CDTHKGTQYF.

The table lists this clonotype with many counts. The chain links TRBV6-1 to TRBJ2-3; D remains unclear. The CDR3 spans 15 residues. V dropped 0 bases and J dropped 7 bases, with 14 bases sitting between them. Germline values: CDR1 MNHNS, CDR2 SASEGT. The CDR3 protein is CASSEALQARNTQYF. CDR3 bases: TGTGCCAGCAGTGAAGCGCTTCAGGCTCGGAATACGCAGTATTTT.

This clonotype was recorded many times. The CDR3 protein is CSARPLAGQGASYEQYF. CDR3 sequence (DNA): TGCAGTGCCCGACCGCTCGCCGGACAGGGGGCTTCCTACGAGCAGTACTTC. The rearrangement joins TRBV20-1 to TRBJ2-7, with 11 positions matching TRBD1. This CDR3 spans 17 amino acids. CDR1 and CDR2 (germline): DFQATT, SNEGSKA (reference sequence). V shed 6 bases, J shed 1 base, and the junction held 14 bases outside the gene matches.

A single count supports this clonotype. One end of the junction is discordant with germline, which a read error may explain. The chain carries TRBV14 and TRBJ2-1; 11 positions match TRBD2. Germline values: CDR1 SGHDN, CDR2 FVKESK. This CDR3 is 15 amino acids long. CDR3 DNA: TGTGCCAGCAGCCTCGTACTAGCGGGGGCCAATGGGCAGTTCTTC. Encoded protein: CASSLVLAGANGQFF.

Remarks on this clonotype: A clone one base away is much larger, so this may be a read error. The V and J genes are TRBV7-9 and TRBJ2-3; D is tentatively TRBD1 or TRBD2 (5 bases each). Germline V gene data show CDR1 as SEHNR and CDR2 as FQNEAQ (reference sequence). Trimming shortened V by 1 base and J by 2 bases, and 16 bases separated the two germline ends. The CDR3 runs 17 residues. CDR3 protein: CASSLGGIGTFTDTQYF. As DNA, the CDR3 is TGTGCCAGCAGCTTAGGGGGAATAGGGACCTTCACAGATACGCAGTATTTT.

This clonotype showed up just a few times. The chain combines TRBV5-6 with TRBJ2-5; D possibly corresponds to TRBD2 (6 bases). Germline V gene data show CDR1 as SGHDT and CDR2 as YYEEEE. This CDR3 is built from 14 residues. Trimming pared 4 bases from V and 0 bases from J, leaving 10 bases between. The CDR3 region is CASSNGLYQETQYF. Here the CDR3 DNA reads TGTGCCAGCAGCAACGGACTATACCAAGAGACCCAGTACTTC.

V usage is TRBV6-4 and J usage is TRBJ1-3; a possible D gene is TRBD1 (6 bases). V lost 9 bases to trimming and J lost 0 bases, with 24 bases between them. In germline, CDR1 is MRHNA, CDR2 SNTAGT. CDR3 size: 18 residues. In DNA, the CDR3 is TGTGCCAGAGCTGCGCAAAGGACAGAAGTTCACTCTGGAAACACCATATATTTT. This gives the protein CARAAQRTEVHSGNTIYF.

With respect to this clonotype: A read error may be the cause here, since a much bigger clone is one base away. This chain joins TRBV6-1 and TRBJ1-1; D not resolved. CDR1 is MNHNS and CDR2 is SASEGT in the germline V gene. The CDR3 runs to 11 residues. The germline V and J ends were trimmed by 6 bases and 7 bases, with 9 bases remaining between them. The CDR3 here is CASRGTFEAFF. The DNA of the CDR3 is TGTGCCAGCAGGGGAACCTTTGAAGCTTTCTTT.

This clonotype showed up many times. This chain joins TRBV6-1 and TRBJ2-7, with D tentatively TRBD2 (5 bases). Germline loops: CDR1 MNHNS, CDR2 SASEGT. Trimming removed 6 bases from V and 2 bases from J, with 17 bases in between. This CDR3 has 15 amino acids. CDR3 amino acids: CASRHALDGTYEQYF. CDR3 coding DNA: TGTGCCAGCAGACACGCCTTGGACGGGACCTACGAGCAGTACTTC.

The sample holds many counts of this clonotype. The J gene is TRBJ2-5, the V gene TRBV6-1; 7 nucleotides line up with TRBD2. V was pared by 7 bases and J by 2 bases, with 10 bases of the junction left unmatched. Per the germline V gene, CDR1 is MNHNS and CDR2 is SASEGT. CDR3 length: 15 amino acids. DNA of the CDR3: TGTGCCAGCACCCCTGAGATCGGGGGGCAAGAGACCCAGTACTTC. Amino acids: CASTPEIGGQETQYF.

This chain connects TRBV7-6 to TRBJ2-2; either TRBD1 or TRBD2 may fit D (6 bases each). This CDR3 is built from 16 residues. Germline V gene data show CDR1 as SGHVS and CDR2 as FNYEAQ. Trimming left V 3 bases short and J 3 bases short, with 14 bases between. CDR3 residues: CASSLMGGADTGELFF. The CDR3 DNA is TGTGCCAGCAGCTTGATGGGGGGCGCCGACACCGGGGAGCTGTTTTTT.

This clonotype appeared many times. This chain joins TRBV20-1 and TRBJ1-1; a weak D match, TRBD1 (5 bases). This CDR3 region has 11 residues. V lost 6 bases and J 8 bases, leaving 13 bases between the germline ends. Germline values: CDR1 DFQATT, CDR2 SNEGSKA (reference sequence). CDR3 nucleotide sequence: TGCAGTGCCCGGCACGGGGCCGAAGCTTTCTTT. As protein: CSARHGAEAFF.

In its sample, this clonotype was seen many times. This rearrangement joins TRBV24-1 to TRBJ2-3; D gene ambiguous. Trimming took off 3 bases at V and 6 bases at J, with 3 bases between the two ends. The CDR3 sequence is 11 residues long. From germline, CDR1 is KGHDR and CDR2 SFDVKD. As DNA, the CDR3 is TGTGCCACCAGTGATAGGGATACGCAGTATTTT. Its protein is CATSDRDTQYF.

This clonotype was detected ten times or more. The chain joins TRBV4-2 to TRBJ2-3; tentative D call: TRBD1 (6 bases). The CDR3 has 16 residues. V shed 4 bases and J shed 2 bases, with 16 bases lying between them. The germline V gene encodes CDR1 LGHNA and CDR2 YNFKEQ. Written as DNA, the CDR3 is TGTGCCAGCAGCCTTGCCGGGACATCCTCCACAGATACGCAGTATTTT. As protein: CASSLAGTSSTDTQYF.

This chain joins TRBV27 and TRBJ2-1; TRBD2 matches at 9 bases. The CDR3 has 16 residues. With 5 bases clipped from V and 8 bases from J, the junction kept 13 bases outside the gene matches. The germline gives CDR1 MNHEY, CDR2 SMNVEV (reference sequence). Here the CDR3 reads CASSGKDSGGLDEQFF. The DNA for the CDR3 is TGTGCCAGCAGTGGGAAGGATAGCGGGGGACTAGATGAGCAGTTCTTC.

The chain is built from TRBV13 and TRBJ1-5; TRBD1 matches at 8 bases. Germline CDR1 is PRHDT and CDR2 is FYEKMQ (reference sequence). The CDR3 has 15 residues. The V segment lost 0 bases and the J segment 8 bases; nucleotides outside the gene matches: 6. The CDR3, as DNA: TGTGCCAGCAGCTTAGGCCCCAGGGGGCCGGAGCCCCAGCATTTT. It specifies CASSLGPRGPEPQHF.

This clonotype was observed a few times. The chain couples TRBV12-3 or TRBV12-4 to TRBJ1-1, with 8 positions matching TRBD1. The CDR3 runs 14 residues. The junction had 4 bases not matched to a gene; V was cut back by 1 base and J by 6 bases. This CDR3 is CASSLGQGIPEAFF. The CDR3 bases are TGTGCCAGCAGTTTAGGACAGGGGATTCCTGAAGCTTTCTTT.

This chain uses TRBV20-1 with TRBJ1-2; TRBD1 agrees at 9 bases. The CDR3 has 15 residues. Germline V gives CDR1 DFQATT, CDR2 SNEGSKA (reference sequence). The V segment lost 8 bases and the J segment 0 bases; nucleotides outside the gene matches: 10. Here the CDR3 DNA reads TGCAGTACGAGGGACAGGGACGAGGCTAACTATGGCTACACCTTC. Protein product: CSTRDRDEANYGYTF.

In this sample, this clonotype turned up many times. The chain carries TRBV7-2 and TRBJ1-1; D is ambiguous. Germline CDR1 SGHTA, CDR2 FQGNSA. The CDR3 consists of 15 residues. V shed 3 bases and J shed 4 bases, with 15 bases lying between them. The CDR3 is CASSLSGVVSTEAFF. CDR3 DNA: TGTGCCAGCAGCTTGTCCGGGGTAGTTAGCACTGAAGCTTTCTTT.

V gene TRBV7-2 combines with J gene TRBJ2-5, with 7 bases aligning to TRBD1. Germline CDR1 SGHTA, CDR2 FQGNSA. The CDR3 length is 15 residues. The junction had 10 bases not matched to a gene; V was cut back by 5 bases and J by 4 bases. CDR3 amino acids: CASSRQGGEIETQYF. The CDR3, as DNA: TGTGCCAGCAGCAGACAGGGCGGAGAGATAGAGACCCAGTACTTC.

With regard to this clonotype: This may be a read error: a much more frequent sequence differs by one nucleotide. CDR3 sequence reads: CSARAGGTQETLYF. In nucleotides, the CDR3 is TGCAGTGCTAGGGCGGGCGGCACTCAAGAGACCCTGTACTTC. The V and J genes are TRBV20-1 and TRBJ2-5; maybe TRBD2 (5 bases). Germline V gene sequence: CDR1 DFQATT, CDR2 SNEGSKA (reference sequence). CDR3 size: 14 residues.

This clonotype was counted ten times or more. This sequence joins TRBV7-6 and TRBJ2-1, with D possibly TRBD1 on 5 matching bases. This CDR3 is built from 14 residues. Trimming took off 5 bases at V and 2 bases at J, with 10 bases between the two ends. The germline CDR1 and CDR2 sequences are SGHVS and FNYEAQ. CDR3 DNA: TGTGCCAGCAGCCAGGGTGGGCCCTACAATGAGCAGTTCTTC. Its translation is CASSQGGPYNEQFF.

Remarks on this clonotype: Just one base apart from a much larger clone, this may be a read error. The conserved phenylalanine or tryptophan normally closing the CDR3 is absent here, so this likely arose from a read error. This sequence joins TRBV27 and TRBJ2-1; a weak D match, TRBD2 (7 bases). The V gene's germline CDR1 is MNHEY and CDR2 SMNVEV (reference sequence). V was pared by 5 bases and J by 3 bases, with 23 bases between. This CDR3 is 18 amino acids long. As DNA, the CDR3 is TGTGCCAGCAGTCGTATTAAACCGGGGGGCTCAAACTACAATGAGCAGTTCCTC. This gives the protein CASSRIKPGGSNYNEQFL.

This clonotype was counted at least ten times. The chain recombines TRBV24-1 with TRBJ1-1; no clear D. CDR3 length: 12 amino acids. V shed 1 base and J shed 11 bases, with 10 bases lying between them. Germline V CDR1 and CDR2: KGHDR, SFDVKD. CDR3 loop: CATSDLKGTAFF. The DNA of the CDR3 is TGTGCCACCAGTGATTTAAAAGGAACGGCTTTCTTT.

The chain employs TRBV3-1 and TRBJ1-5, with a tentative D call TRBD1 (5 bases). The CDR3 contains 15 residues. CDR1 and CDR2 (germline): LGHDT, YNNKEL (reference sequence). Deletions cut 0 bases from V and 6 bases from J, with 12 bases between. The CDR3 nucleotides read TGTGCCAGCAGCCAAGATCGCAGGGCTGGTCAGCCCCAGCATTTT. Residues: CASSQDRRAGQPQHF.

Remarks on this clonotype: Possible read error: a much larger clone is one base away. The chain carries TRBV7-9 and TRBJ1-1; 7 bases are shared with TRBD1. This CDR3 comprises 15 residues. Germline V gives CDR1 SEHNR, CDR2 FQNEAQ (reference sequence). For the CDR3, the DNA is TGTGCCAGCAGCCCCCCGGGGACAGCGAACAGTGAAGCTTTCTTT. Protein: CASSPPGTANSEAFF.

This clonotype was detected many times. This chain uses TRBV28 with TRBJ1-1, with unresolved D. Between the trimmed V and J ends, which lost 3 bases and 7 bases, there was a span of 9 bases. Per the germline V gene, CDR1 is MDHEN and CDR2 is SYDVKM. CDR3 size: 12 residues. DNA for the CDR3: TGTGCCAGCAGTTTTAGAAACGGTGAAGCTTTCTTT. It translates to CASSFRNGEAFF.